One and the same sample provided the 27 T cell receptor beta chains below, sequenced in a study of T-cell reconstitution after alpha-beta-depleted transplantation in children. The authors prepared the TCRbeta library with unique molecular identifiers. TCRdb fed the PCR reads into MiXCR, producing one record per CDR3 protein. There are roughly 420,000 distinct CDR3 sequences in the sample; about 16% occur only once, and roughly 27% lies in the top ten. The source material was PBMCs, mostly from graft donor cells, sampled 360 days after TCRalphabeta/CD19-depleted stem cell transplant. Receptors originate from a boy in the first two years of life who had a stem cell transplant for Wiskott-Aldrich syndrome, so the T cells may come from the graft donor.

The DNA of the CDR3 is TGCGCCAGCAGCCAAGGACGGGCGGGAGCTGAGCAGTTCTTC. The encoded protein is CASSQGRAGAEQFF. The V gene is TRBV4-1, the J gene TRBJ2-1; TRBD2 agrees at 7 bases. Germline V gene data show CDR1 as MGHRA and CDR2 as YSYEKL. The CDR3 covers 14 residues. Trimming cost V 1 base and J 9 bases; bases outside gene matches: 6.

The chain employs TRBV19 and TRBJ2-5; D is undetermined. V was shortened by 5 bases and J by 5 bases, with 18 bases between the two germline ends. In germline, CDR1 is LNHDA, CDR2 SQIVND (reference sequence). This CDR3 is 15 amino acids long. The CDR3 sequence is CASSQDSRLLETQYF. CDR3 bases: TGTGCCAGTAGTCAAGACTCCCGCCTACTGGAGACCCAGTACTTC.

This chain connects TRBV7-9 to TRBJ1-1, with D tentatively TRBD1 (5 bases). The CDR3 is 13 residues long. Germline V gene sequence: CDR1 SEHNR, CDR2 FQNEAQ (reference sequence). V lost 5 bases, J lost 7 bases, and 14 bases lay in between. The CDR3 is CASSPSTENEAFF. The CDR3 region has the DNA TGTGCCAGCAGCCCCTCGACAGAAAATGAAGCTTTCTTT.

The sample holds a few counts of this clonotype. This chain connects TRBV6-6 to TRBJ1-2, with unresolved D. The CDR3 covers 13 residues. Looked up from germline, CDR1 is MNHNY and CDR2 is SVGAGI (reference sequence). With 2 bases removed from V and 8 bases from J, the gap between germline ends came to 12 bases. The CDR3 DNA follows: TGTGCCAGCAGTTACCGATCTTCGGGCGGCTACACCTTC. It yields the protein CASSYRSSGGYTF.

The J gene is TRBJ1-1, the V gene TRBV20-1; no definite D call. The CDR3 contains 14 residues. The V end lost 0 bases, the J end lost 1 base, and 9 bases lay between the germline ends. Germline V gene sequence: CDR1 DFQATT, CDR2 SNEGSKA (reference sequence). The chain's CDR3 is CSARDKGWNTEAFF. The CDR3 bases are TGCAGTGCTAGAGATAAGGGCTGGAACACTGAAGCTTTCTTT.

The sample holds a few counts of this clonotype. The chain has TRBV4-3 and TRBJ1-4, with 8 nucleotides matching TRBD1. The CDR3 runs to 15 residues. Germline V gene data show CDR1 as LGHNA and CDR2 as YSLEER. V shed 1 base, J shed 6 bases, and the junction held 4 bases outside the gene matches. The CDR3 reads CASSQGQGAYEKLFF. In DNA, the CDR3 is TGCGCCAGCAGCCAAGGGCAGGGGGCGTATGAAAAACTGTTTTTT.

This chain connects TRBV5-4 to TRBJ2-5; TRBD1 aligns across 10 bases. CDR1 is SGHNT and CDR2 is YYREEE in the germline V gene (reference sequence). The V segment lost 4 bases and the J segment 3 bases; nucleotides outside the gene matches: 6. The CDR3 consists of 15 residues. CDR3: CASSGGQGVKETQYF. As DNA, the CDR3 is TGTGCCAGCAGCGGCGGACAGGGGGTCAAAGAGACCCAGTACTTC. The variable domain in full, with the rest retrieved from reference TRBV5-4 and TRBJ2-5, is ETGVTQSPTHLIKTRGQQVTLRCSSQSGHNTVSWYQQALGQGPQFIFQYYREEENGRGNFPPRFSGLQFPNYSSELNVNALELDDSALYLCASSGGQGVKETQYFGPGTRLLVL.

This clonotype has more than one count but fewer than ten. V is TRBV5-6 and J is TRBJ2-1; D call uncertain. V gave up 2 bases and J gave up 12 bases, with 9 bases separating them. Germline V gene lookup returns CDR1 SGHDT and CDR2 YYEEEE. The CDR3 is made up of 11 amino acids. The CDR3 loop reads CASSFGSRQFF. DNA of the CDR3: TGTGCCAGCAGCTTTGGTAGCCGGCAGTTCTTC.

For this clonotype: The junction and the germline gene differ at one end; a read error may be behind it. J is TRBJ2-3 and V is TRBV12-3 or TRBV12-4; D may be TRBD2 (6 bases). The CDR3 spans 18 residues. The CDR3 DNA follows: TGTGCCTGCAGTTTAAGGGCCAGGAGGGTGGAGGGCACAGATACGCAGTATTTT. Amino acids: CACSLRARRVEGTDTQYF.

The chain is built from TRBV28 and TRBJ2-3; D is unresolved. Looked up from germline, CDR1 is MDHEN and CDR2 is SYDVKM. The CDR3 runs 14 residues. V lost 6 bases and J 4 bases, leaving 14 bases between the germline ends. CDR3 DNA sequence: TGTGCCAGCAGCCCTACCCGCGAGGCAGATACGCAGTATTTT. Protein product: CASSPTREADTQYF.

The chain has TRBV11-2 and TRBJ2-7; 7 bases map to TRBD1. J gave up 0 bases and V 1 base, and 3 bases lay outside the gene matches. Looked up from germline, CDR1 is SGHAT and CDR2 is FQNNGV. The CDR3 has 15 residues. This CDR3 is CASSLAQGISYEQYF. The DNA for the CDR3 is TGTGCCAGCAGCTTAGCACAGGGGATCTCCTACGAGCAGTACTTC. Full variable domain (remainder filled in from reference TRBV11-2 and TRBJ2-7): EAGVAQSPRYKIIEKRQSVAFWCNPISGHATLYWYQQILGQGPKLLIQFQNNGVVDDSQLPKDRFSAERLKGVDSTLKIQPAKLEDSAVYLCASSLAQGISYEQYFGPGTRLTVT.

This clonotype was recorded a few times. This sequence joins TRBV14 and TRBJ2-3, with a possible D match to TRBD1 (7 bases). CDR1 and CDR2 (germline): SGHDN, FVKESK. This CDR3 spans 13 amino acids. Trimming removed 4 bases at V and 4 bases at J, with 9 bases between. The CDR3: CASSRRGADTQYF. CDR3 in DNA: TGTGCCAGCAGCCGCAGGGGGGCAGATACGCAGTATTTT.

The CDR3 sequence: CASSQIRLAGDQETQYF. DNA for the CDR3: TGTGCCAGCAGCCAGATTAGACTAGCGGGGGACCAAGAGACCCAGTACTTC. The chain links TRBV14 to TRBJ2-5; 12 bases match TRBD2. V was clipped by 3 bases and J by 0 bases; unmatched bases: 5. Germline V gene lookup returns CDR1 SGHDN and CDR2 FVKESK. The CDR3 has 17 residues.

This chain uses TRBV3-1 with TRBJ2-7; D is perhaps TRBD2 (6 bases). This CDR3 is 17 amino acids long. V dropped 3 bases and J dropped 6 bases, with 24 bases sitting between them. Per the germline V gene, CDR1 is LGHDT and CDR2 is YNNKEL (reference sequence). CDR3 bases: TGTGCCAGCAGCCACGGCCCCCACGGGACTTTCCCTGGCGAGCAGTACTTC. It encodes CASSHGPHGTFPGEQYF.

This clonotype has a handful of counts. The CDR3 here is CAWTWDRSYGYTF. For the CDR3, the DNA is TGTGCCTGGACTTGGGACAGGTCCTATGGCTACACCTTC. The chain combines TRBV30 with TRBJ1-2, with 8 bases lining up with TRBD1. The CDR3 spans 13 residues. Looked up from germline, CDR1 is GTSNPN and CDR2 is SVGIG (reference sequence). Trimming cost V 4 bases and J 4 bases; bases outside gene matches: 5.

The rearrangement links TRBV12-3 or TRBV12-4 to TRBJ2-3; 11 bases agree with TRBD1. This CDR3 contains 16 residues. V lost 4 bases, J lost 3 bases, and 6 bases stayed unmatched. CDR3 amino acids: CASSWGTGGVTDTQYF. For the CDR3, the DNA is TGTGCCAGCAGTTGGGGGACAGGGGGTGTAACAGATACGCAGTATTTT.

The chain employs TRBV5-1 and TRBJ2-1, with 9 bases aligning to TRBD2. This CDR3 contains 18 residues. Germline CDR1 and CDR2: SGHRS and YFSETQ. V lost 2 bases to trimming and J lost 0 bases; unmatched junction nucleotides: 9. The CDR3 reads CASSFLAGTLSSYNEQFF. The CDR3 bases are TGCGCCAGCAGCTTTCTAGCGGGGACCTTAAGCTCCTACAATGAGCAGTTCTTC.

This clonotype came up a few times. V usage is TRBV11-1 and J usage is TRBJ2-3; 11 nucleotides align to TRBD2. Germline V gene lookup returns CDR1 SGHAT and CDR2 FQDESV (reference sequence). Trimming at V came to 1 base and at J to 0 bases, leaving 6 bases not matched to a gene. This CDR3 region has 18 residues. The CDR3 nucleotides are TGTGCCAGCAGCTTAGACGGGACTAGCGGTAGCAGCACAGATACGCAGTATTTT. The encoded protein is CASSLDGTSGSSTDTQYF.

This clonotype has just a few counts. This chain connects TRBV10-3 to TRBJ2-3; the match to TRBD2 covers 8 bases. The V and J ends lost 7 bases and 6 bases, in that order; junction bases with no gene match: 12. Germline CDR1 reads ENHRY; CDR2 reads SYGVKD. The CDR3 contains 15 residues. CDR3 DNA: TGTGCCATCAAAAGTGGCGGGGGGCGGGCGGATACGCAGTATTTT. As protein: CAIKSGGGRADTQYF.

This clonotype was picked up a small number of times. This rearrangement joins TRBV19 to TRBJ2-3; D is unclear. V lost 6 bases to trimming and J lost 8 bases, with 9 bases between them. From germline, CDR1 is LNHDA and CDR2 SQIVND (reference sequence). The CDR3 has 11 residues. The CDR3 spells CASSGPTTQYF. In DNA, the CDR3 is TGTGCCAGTAGCGGTCCAACTACGCAGTATTTT.

This clonotype was counted between two and nine times. CDR3 DNA sequence: TGCAGTGCTAGGCCTAACACTGAAGCTTTCTTT. It translates to CSARPNTEAFF. The chain uses TRBV20-1 and TRBJ1-1; D unresolved. Trimming took 3 bases from V and 2 from J, leaving 4 bases between them. The CDR3 has 11 residues. Per germline, CDR1 DFQATT and CDR2 SNEGSKA (reference sequence).

This rearrangement joins TRBV7-9 to TRBJ2-5; no clear D. CDR3 size: 16 residues. CDR1 and CDR2 (germline): SEHNR, FQNEAQ (reference sequence). V was pared by 2 bases and J by 2 bases, with 15 bases between. The CDR3 reads CASSLRSRRRQETQYF. CDR3 DNA: TGTGCCAGCAGCTTACGATCGCGGCGGCGTCAAGAGACCCAGTACTTC.

This clonotype was seen only a few times. This chain uses TRBV12-3 or TRBV12-4 with TRBJ2-7; D may be TRBD2 (6 bases). V was trimmed by 5 bases and J by 3 bases, leaving 14 bases between them. This CDR3 spans 14 amino acids. The CDR3 sequence: CASSTTGAGYEQYF. The CDR3 DNA reads TGTGCCAGCAGTACTACGGGAGCGGGCTACGAGCAGTACTTC.

In this sample, this clonotype turned up once. J is TRBJ2-1 and V is TRBV6-1; 7 bases are a match to TRBD2. The germline gives CDR1 MNHNS, CDR2 SASEGT. CDR3 size: 12 residues. After removal of 5 bases from V and 9 bases from J, the junction contained 4 bases not matched to a gene. This chain's CDR3 is CASSTSGGEQFF. In DNA, the CDR3 is TGTGCCAGCAGTACCTCGGGGGGTGAGCAGTTCTTC.

The chain recombines TRBV10-3 with TRBJ2-3, with D possibly being TRBD2 (5 bases). This CDR3 region has 12 residues. V lost 10 bases, J lost 4 bases, and 12 bases lay in between. Germline V gene lookup returns CDR1 ENHRY and CDR2 SYGVKD. CDR3: CATRDGPDTQYF. DNA for the CDR3: TGTGCCACCCGGGATGGGCCAGATACGCAGTATTTT.

This sequence joins TRBV11-2 and TRBJ2-7; D may be TRBD2 (6 bases). Germline V lookup: CDR1 SGHAT, CDR2 FQNNGV. The germline V and J ends were trimmed by 1 base and 7 bases, with 14 bases remaining between them. The CDR3 runs 14 residues. CDR3 bases: TGTGCCAGCAGCTTAGTCCCTAGCGTGGGGGAGCAGTACTTC. Its protein is CASSLVPSVGEQYF.

The CDR3 region is CASSIGFRASKSEQFF. The CDR3 DNA is TGTGCCAGTAGTATAGGATTTCGGGCAAGCAAAAGTGAGCAGTTCTTC. The chain combines TRBV19 with TRBJ2-1; D unclear. Germline assignment: CDR1 LNHDA and CDR2 SQIVND (reference sequence). This CDR3 is 16 amino acids long. V shed 1 base and J shed 9 bases, with 19 bases lying between them.